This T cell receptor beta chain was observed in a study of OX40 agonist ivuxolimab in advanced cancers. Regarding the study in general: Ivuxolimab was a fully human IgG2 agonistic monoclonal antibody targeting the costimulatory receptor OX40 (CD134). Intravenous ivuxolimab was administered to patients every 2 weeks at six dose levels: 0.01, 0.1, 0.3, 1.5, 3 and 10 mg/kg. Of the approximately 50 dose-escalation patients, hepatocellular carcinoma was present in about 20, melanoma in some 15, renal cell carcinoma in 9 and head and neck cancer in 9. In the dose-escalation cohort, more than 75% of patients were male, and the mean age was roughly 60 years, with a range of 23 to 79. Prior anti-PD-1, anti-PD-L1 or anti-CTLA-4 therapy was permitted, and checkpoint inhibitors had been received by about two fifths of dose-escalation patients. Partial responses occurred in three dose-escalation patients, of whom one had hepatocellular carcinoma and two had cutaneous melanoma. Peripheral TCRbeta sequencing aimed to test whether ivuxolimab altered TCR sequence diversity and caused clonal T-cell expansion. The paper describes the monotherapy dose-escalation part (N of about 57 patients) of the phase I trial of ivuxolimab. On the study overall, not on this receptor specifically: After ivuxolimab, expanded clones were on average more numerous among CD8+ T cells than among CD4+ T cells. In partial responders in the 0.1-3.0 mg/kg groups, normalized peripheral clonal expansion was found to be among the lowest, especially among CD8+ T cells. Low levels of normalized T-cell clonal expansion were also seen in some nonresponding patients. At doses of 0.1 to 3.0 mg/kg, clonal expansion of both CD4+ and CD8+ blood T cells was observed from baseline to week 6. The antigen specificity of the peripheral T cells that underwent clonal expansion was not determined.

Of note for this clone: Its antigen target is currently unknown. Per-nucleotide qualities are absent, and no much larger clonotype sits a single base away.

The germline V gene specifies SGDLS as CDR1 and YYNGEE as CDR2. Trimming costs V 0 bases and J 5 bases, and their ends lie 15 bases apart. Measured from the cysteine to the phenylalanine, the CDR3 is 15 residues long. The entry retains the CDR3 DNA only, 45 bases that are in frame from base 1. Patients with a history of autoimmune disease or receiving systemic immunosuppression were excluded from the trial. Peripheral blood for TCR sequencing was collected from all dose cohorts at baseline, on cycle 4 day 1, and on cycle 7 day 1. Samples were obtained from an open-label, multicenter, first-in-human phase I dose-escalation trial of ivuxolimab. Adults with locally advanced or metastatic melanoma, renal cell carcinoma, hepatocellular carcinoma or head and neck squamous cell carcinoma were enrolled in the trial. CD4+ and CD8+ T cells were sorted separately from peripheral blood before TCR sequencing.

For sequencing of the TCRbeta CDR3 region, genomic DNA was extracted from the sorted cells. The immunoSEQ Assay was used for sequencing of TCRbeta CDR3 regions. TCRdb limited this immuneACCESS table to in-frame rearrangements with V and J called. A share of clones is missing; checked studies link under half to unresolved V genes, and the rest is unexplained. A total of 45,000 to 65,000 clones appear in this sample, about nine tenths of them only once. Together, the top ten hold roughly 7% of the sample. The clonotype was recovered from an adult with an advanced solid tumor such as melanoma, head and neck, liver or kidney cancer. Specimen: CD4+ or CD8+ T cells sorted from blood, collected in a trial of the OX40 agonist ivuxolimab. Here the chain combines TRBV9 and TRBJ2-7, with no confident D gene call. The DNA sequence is TGTGCCAGCAGCGTAGGCGTCAGGAGTTATGACGAGCAGTACTTC. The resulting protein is CASSVGVRSYDEQYF. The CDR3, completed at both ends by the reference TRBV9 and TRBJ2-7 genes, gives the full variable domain DSGVTQTPKHLITATGQRVTLRCSPRSGDLSVYWYQQSLDQGLQFLIQYYNGEERAKGNILERFSAQQFPDLHSELNLSSLELGDSALYFCASSVGVRSYDEQYFGPGTRLTVT.